This T cell receptor beta chain stems from a study of blood T cell repertoires in COVID-19. CDR1 SGDLS and CDR2 YYNGEE come from the germline V gene. Trimming shortened V by 5 bases and J by 5 bases, and 17 bases separated the two germline ends. The CDR3 spans 15 residues. The assay was immunoSEQ multiplex PCR, and TCRdb's table has in-frame clones only and misses some. The repertoire consists of about 250,000 clones, with approximately 84% occurring once and the leading ten covering about 8%. This clonotype was sampled from an elderly woman with acute or convalescent COVID-19. Source material: peripheral blood. The chain joins TRBV9 to TRBJ1-5; the D is unclear. In DNA form, the CDR3 reads TGTGCCAGCAGTTTAGGAGCCTCTGAGCATCAGCCCCAGCATTTT. It yields the protein CASSLGASEHQPQHF.